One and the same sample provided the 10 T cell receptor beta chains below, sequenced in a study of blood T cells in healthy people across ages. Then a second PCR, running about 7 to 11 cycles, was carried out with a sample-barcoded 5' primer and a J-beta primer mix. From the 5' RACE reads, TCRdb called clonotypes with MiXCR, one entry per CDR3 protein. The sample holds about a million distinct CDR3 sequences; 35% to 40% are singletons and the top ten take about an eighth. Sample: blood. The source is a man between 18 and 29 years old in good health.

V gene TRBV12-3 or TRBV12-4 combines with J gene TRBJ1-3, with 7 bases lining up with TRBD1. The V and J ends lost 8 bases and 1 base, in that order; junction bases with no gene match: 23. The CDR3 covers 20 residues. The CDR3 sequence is CASALTGRGLRIISGNTIYF. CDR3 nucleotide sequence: TGTGCCAGCGCCCTTACGGGGAGGGGGCTAAGGATTATTTCTGGAAACACCATATATTTT.

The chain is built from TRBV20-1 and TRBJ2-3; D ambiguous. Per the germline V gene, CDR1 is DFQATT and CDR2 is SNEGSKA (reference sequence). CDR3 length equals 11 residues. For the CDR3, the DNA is TGCAGCTGTCGGGGCACAGATACGCAGTATTTT. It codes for CSCRGTDTQYF.

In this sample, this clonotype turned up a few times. DNA of the CDR3: TGCAGTGCTAGAGAAGTGGGCCTTACCTCCGAGCAGTTCTTC. Protein: CSAREVGLTSEQFF. V usage is TRBV20-1 and J usage is TRBJ2-1, with unresolved D. V lost 0 bases, J lost 10 bases, and 16 bases lay in between. Germline V gene sequence: CDR1 DFQATT, CDR2 SNEGSKA (reference sequence). The CDR3 runs 14 residues.

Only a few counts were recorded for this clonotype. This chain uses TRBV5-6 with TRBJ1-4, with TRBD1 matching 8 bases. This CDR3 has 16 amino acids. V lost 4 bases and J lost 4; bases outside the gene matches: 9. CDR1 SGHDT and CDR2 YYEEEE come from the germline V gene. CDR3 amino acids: CASSPYGQGINEKLFF. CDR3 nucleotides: TGTGCCAGCAGCCCCTACGGACAGGGCATTAATGAAAAACTGTTTTTT.

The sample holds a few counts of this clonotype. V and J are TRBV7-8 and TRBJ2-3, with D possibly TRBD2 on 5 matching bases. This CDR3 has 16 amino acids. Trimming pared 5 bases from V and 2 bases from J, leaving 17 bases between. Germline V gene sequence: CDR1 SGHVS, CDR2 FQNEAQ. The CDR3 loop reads CASSQYRLAYTDTQYF. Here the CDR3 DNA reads TGTGCCAGCAGCCAATATCGTCTAGCCTACACAGATACGCAGTATTTT.

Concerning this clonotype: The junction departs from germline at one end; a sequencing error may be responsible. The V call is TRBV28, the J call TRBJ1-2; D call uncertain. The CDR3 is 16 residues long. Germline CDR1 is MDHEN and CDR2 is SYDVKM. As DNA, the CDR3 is TGTGCCAGCCGACCAATAACCCTGCCAGTGAACTATGGCCACACCTTC. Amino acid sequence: CASRPITLPVNYGHTF.

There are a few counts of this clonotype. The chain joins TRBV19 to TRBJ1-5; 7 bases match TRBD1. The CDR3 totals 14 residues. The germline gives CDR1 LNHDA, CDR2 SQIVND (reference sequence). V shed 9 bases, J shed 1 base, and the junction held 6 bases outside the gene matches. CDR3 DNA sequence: TGTGCCAGCCAGACAGGGACAAGCAATCAGCCCCAGCATTTT. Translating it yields CASQTGTSNQPQHF. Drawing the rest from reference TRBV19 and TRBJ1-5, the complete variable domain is DGGITQSPKYLFRKEGQNVTLSCEQNLNHDAMYWYRQDPGQGLRLIYYSQIVNDFQKGDIAEGYSVSREKKESFPLTVTSAQKNPTAFYLCASQTGTSNQPQHFGDGTRLSIL.

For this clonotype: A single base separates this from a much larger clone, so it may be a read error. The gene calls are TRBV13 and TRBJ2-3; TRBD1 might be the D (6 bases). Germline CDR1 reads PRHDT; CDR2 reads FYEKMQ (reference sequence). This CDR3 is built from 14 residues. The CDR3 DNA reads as TGTGCCGGCAGCCTCGGACAGACCACGGATACGCAGTATTTT. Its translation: CAGSLGQTTDTQYF.

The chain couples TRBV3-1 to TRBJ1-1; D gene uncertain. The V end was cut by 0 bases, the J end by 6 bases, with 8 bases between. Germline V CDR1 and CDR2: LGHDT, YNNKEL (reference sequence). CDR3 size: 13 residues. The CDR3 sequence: CASSQEPRPEAFF. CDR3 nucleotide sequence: TGTGCCAGCAGCCAAGAACCCAGGCCTGAAGCTTTCTTT. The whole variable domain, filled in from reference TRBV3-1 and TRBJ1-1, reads DTAVSQTPKYLVTQMGNDKSIKCEQNLGHDTMYWYKQDSKKFLKIMFSYNNKELIINETVPNRFSPKSPDKAHLNLHINSLELGDSAVYFCASSQEPRPEAFFGQGTRLTVV.

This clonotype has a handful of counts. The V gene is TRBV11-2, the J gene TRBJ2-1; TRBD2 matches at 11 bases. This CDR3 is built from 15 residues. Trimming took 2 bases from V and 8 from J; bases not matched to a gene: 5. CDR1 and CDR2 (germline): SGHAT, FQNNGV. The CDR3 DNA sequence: TGTGCCAGCAGCTTAATTAGCGGGGGGGGGCATGAGCAGTTCTTC. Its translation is CASSLISGGGHEQFF.